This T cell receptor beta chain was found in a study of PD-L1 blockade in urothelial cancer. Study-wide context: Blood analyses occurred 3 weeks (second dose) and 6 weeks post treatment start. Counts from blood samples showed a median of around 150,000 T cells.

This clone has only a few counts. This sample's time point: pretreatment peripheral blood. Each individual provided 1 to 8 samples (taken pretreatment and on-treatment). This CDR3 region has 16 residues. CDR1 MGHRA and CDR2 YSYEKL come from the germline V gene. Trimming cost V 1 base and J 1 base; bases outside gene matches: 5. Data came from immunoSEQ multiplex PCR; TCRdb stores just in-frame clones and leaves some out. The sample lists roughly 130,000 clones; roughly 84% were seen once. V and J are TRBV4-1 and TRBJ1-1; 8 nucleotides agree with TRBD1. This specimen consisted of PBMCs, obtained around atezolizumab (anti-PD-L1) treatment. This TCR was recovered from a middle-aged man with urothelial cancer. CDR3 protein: CASSQGWTGTNTEAFF. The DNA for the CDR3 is TGCGCCAGCAGCCAAGGGTGGACAGGGACGAACACTGAAGCTTTCTTT.